This T cell receptor beta chain was sequenced during a study of blood T cell repertoires in COVID-19. As originally analysed: Amplifying reference gene primers gave estimates of nucleated cell counts. Method: immunoSEQ multiplex PCR; TCRdb's copy keeps in-frame clones and lacks some. The DNA was the basis for D and trimming; V, J and clone size are from that table. Of a few hundred thousand clones detected, 85% to 90% appear once; the ten largest clones hold less than 2.5%. Adults between about 18 and 95 years of age took part from about 24 US areas. Recovered participants had two consecutive negative NP/OP PCR tests, healthcare professional clearance, or symptom resolution. Germline-derived CDR1 and CDR2 are SGHTS and YDEGEE. J was trimmed by 6 bases and V by 4 bases; bases with no gene match: 8. CDR3 length: 16 amino acids.

Specimen: PBMCs or T cells enriched from blood (not recorded which). This receptor was taken from a woman between 18 and 29 years old who had recovered from COVID-19. The chain couples TRBV5-8 to TRBJ2-2; 11 nucleotides align to TRBD1. CDR3 amino acids: CASSHGTGGLAGELFF. CDR3 coding DNA: TGTGCCAGCAGCCACGGGACAGGGGGATTGGCCGGGGAGCTGTTTTTT.